A selection of T cell receptor beta chains follows, all from one sample in a study of sequential checkpoint blockade in melanoma. Using immunoSEQ multiplex PCR, the repertoire was profiled, and TCRdb retains in-frame clones only, with some absent. The sample contains 1,400 or so clones, around 25% of which appear only once. This specimen was tumor tissue (inferred from file names), taken from a patient given nivolumab and ipilimumab in sequence. These TCRs come from a human donor with melanoma. Both conserved end residues are part of each CDR3. D genes are given only for firm matches. Clone size is not always given. Where it is, it says once, few, many or a class for expanded clones.

few | TRBJ2-5 | NA | TRBV6-8 | 14 | TGTGCCAGCAGTTACGGTCGAGATACAGAGACCCAGTACTTC | CASSYGRDTETQYF
NA | TRBJ2-5 | NA | TRBV11-3 | 16 | TGTGCCAGCAGCCTGGGACACCTCCTAGCCCCGGAGACCCAGTACTTC | CASSLGHLLAPETQYF
NA | TRBJ2-3 | NA | TRBV19 | 19 | TGTGCCAGTAGCCATTTACTACAATTGGGCATCTCTAGCACAGATACGCAGTATTTT | CASSHLLQLGISSTDTQYF
NA | TRBJ2-1 | NA | TRBV6-8 | 14 | TGTGCCAGCACCCCGGACTGGAGTTACAATGAGCAGTTCTTC | CASTPDWSYNEQFF
NA | TRBJ1-5 | NA | TRBV30 | 14 | TGTGCCTGGAGTACCGGGACGCTGGATCAGCCCCAGCATTTT | CAWSTGTLDQPQHF
few | TRBJ2-7 | NA | TRBV30 | 14 | TGTGCCTGGAGTTATATAGCGATGTCCGGCGAGCAGTACTTC | CAWSYIAMSGEQYF
NA | TRBJ2-7 | NA | TRBV28 | 15 | TGTGCCAGCACCCGAGTCCAGGGCCAAGCCTACGAGCAGTACTTC | CASTRVQGQAYEQYF
medium-sized | TRBJ2-1 | NA | TRBV11-3 | 16 | TGTGCCAGCAGCTTACCCTCATTGCGGATCAACAATGAGCAGTTCTTC | CASSLPSLRINNEQFF
few | TRBJ2-3 | TRBD2 | TRBV28 | 14 | TGTGCCAGCAGTTTTGTAGCGGGGACAGATACGCAGTATTTT | CASSFVAGTDTQYF
NA | TRBJ1-1 | NA | TRBV6-8 | 17 | TGTGCCAGCACCCCCCGTACGGGGGGGTCTCTGAACACTGAAGCTTTCTTT | CASTPRTGGSLNTEAFF
NA | TRBJ1-6 | NA | TRBV12-5 | 16 | TGTGCTAGTGGTTTGGTATTAGGGATTTTAGGTTCACCCCTCCACTTT | CASGLVLGILGSPLHF
once | TRBJ2-3 | NA | TRBV19 | 13 | TGTGCCAGTAAACGGCTGAGCACAGATACGCAGTATTTT | CASKRLSTDTQYF
medium-sized | TRBJ2-7 | TRBD2 | TRBV23-1 | 13 | TGCGCCAGCAGTCCGGGGGGGTGGTACGAGCAGTACTTC | CASSPGGWYEQYF
NA | TRBJ1-2 | TRBD1 | TRBV5-1 | 14 | TGCGCCAGCAGCTTGGGGGACAGTCGCTATGGCTACACCTTC | CASSLGDSRYGYTF
medium-sized | TRBJ1-5 | NA | TRBV7-4 | 13 | TGTGCCAGCAGCTTAGAAATGAGTCAGCCCCAGCATTTT | CASSLEMSQPQHF
few | TRBJ2-3 | TRBD1 | TRBV28 | 14 | TGTGCCAGCGAGGACAGGACAACTTCTTATACGCAGTATTTT | CASEDRTTSYTQYF
few | TRBJ2-7 | NA | TRBV6-8 | 13 | TGTGCCGGTGGGAAGGACAACTCCTACGAGCAGTACTTC | CAGGKDNSYEQYF